This T cell receptor (beta chain) was captured in a study of T cell responses to AZD1222 COVID-19 vaccine (dated by TCRdb to about 2021). With respect to the entire study: TCR sequencing covered fewer than 250 trial participants: 200 to 210 given two doses of AZD1222 and around 26 given two doses of MenACWY control vaccine. Trial participants were enrolled by age into subgroups of 18-55, 56-69 and 70-plus years, and around 150, 28 and 57 TCR-sequenced participants, respectively, were included in these subgroups. The study at large found these results: The vaccine-associated CD4 TCRs covered the entire spike protein, and the dominant responses fell in regions 160-218 and 743-854. Participants were mostly white British, with more females than males. The authors suggested clonal diversity may have been underestimated. Conclusions about previously exposed vaccinees are limited because only five or six AZD1222 recipients were SARS-CoV-2 seropositive at baseline. Reportedly, almost half of the unique spike-specific TCRs recognized epitopes lying outside the regions that are mutated in the B.1.351 and B.1.1.7 variants. After two AZD1222 doses, spike-specific TCR breadth and depth were significantly higher than at day 0 and than in MenACWY recipients. The 56-69-year group was small, and its depth increase did not reach significance, likely because of low power. Because no day 14 peak-response samples were available, the repertoires could be characterized only after the peak T cell response.

The CDR3 regions of human TCRbeta chains were analyzed by immunosequencing. From the authors' description of their analysis: Repertoire TCRs were matched against a reference library of SARS-CoV-2-specific TCRs generated with the MIRA antigen-specificity platform. Breadth meant the fraction of unique TCRs that were SARS-CoV-2-associated, whereas depth meant the fraction of total T cells that were SARS-CoV-2-associated. Each spike-specific TCR was assigned to its reactive spike region and to a CD4 or CD8 class using the MIRA data. Log10-transformed breadth and depth values were compared by one-way ANOVA with Sidak's multiple comparisons tests. Imported from immuneACCESS, the table was reduced by TCRdb to in-frame sequences with V and J called. These copies leave out some clones; in studies compared against another copy, an unresolved V gene accounts for under half, and the cause of the remainder is not known. V, J and clone size derive from that table, while D and trimming were established from the DNA sequence. This sample gives 90,000 to 130,000 clones in total; approximately 92% of them show up just once. The ten largest clones represent roughly 2.5% of the sample.

The sample's time point, from its label and the paper: about 28 days (+/-7) after the second vaccine dose. Because spike-specific TCR depth and breadth did not differ between the two schedules, AZD1222 recipients who got a second dose at roughly 4 weeks were pooled with those who got a second dose at roughly 12 weeks. Vaccinee samples were obtained from the UK trials COV001 and COV002, which included a single-blind randomized controlled phase 2/3 trial of AZD1222 (ChAdOx1 nCoV-19) in healthy adults. Trial participant PBMC samples were collected at day 0 and day 28 after the second dose for TCRbeta chain sequencing. Points on this clone: The specificity of this receptor is unknown. Compared with germline, one end of the junction differs, possibly owing to a read error.

The input for sequencing was peripheral blood, taken 28 days after the second AZD1222 dose. The TCR originated in an adult who received the AZD1222 COVID-19 vaccine.

At the DNA level, the sequence is TGTGCCAGCGGCTTAGGACTCTCCCGGGTCGAACTGTTCTTC. The translation is CASGLGLSRVELFF. The chain is assembled from TRBV11-3 and TRBJ2-1, with a weak D call of TRBD2 (5 bases match). Via the germline V gene, CDR1 is SGHNT and CDR2 YENEEA. CDR3 length: 14 amino acids, cysteine to phenylalanine. Only the CDR3 part of the read is kept: 42 bases, read in frame from the first base.